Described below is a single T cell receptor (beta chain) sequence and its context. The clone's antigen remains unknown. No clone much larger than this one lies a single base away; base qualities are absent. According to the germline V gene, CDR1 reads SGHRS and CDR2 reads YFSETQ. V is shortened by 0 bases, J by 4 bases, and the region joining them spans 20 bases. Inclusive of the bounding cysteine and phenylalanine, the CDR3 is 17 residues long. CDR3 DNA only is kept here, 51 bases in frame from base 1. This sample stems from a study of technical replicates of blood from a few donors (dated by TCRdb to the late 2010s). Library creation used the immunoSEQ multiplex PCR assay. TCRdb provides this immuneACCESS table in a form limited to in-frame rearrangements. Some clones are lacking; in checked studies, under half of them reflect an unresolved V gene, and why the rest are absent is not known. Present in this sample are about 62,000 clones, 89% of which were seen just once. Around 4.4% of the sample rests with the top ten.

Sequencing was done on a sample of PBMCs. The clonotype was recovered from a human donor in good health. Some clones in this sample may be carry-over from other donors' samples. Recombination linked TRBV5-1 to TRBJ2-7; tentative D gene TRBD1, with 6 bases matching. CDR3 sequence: CASSLGPQGRGIYEQYF. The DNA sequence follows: TGCGCCAGCAGCTTGGGCCCACAGGGTCGAGGGATATACGAGCAGTACTTC.